The clone carrying this TCR beta chain has just one count. Trimming shortened V by 1 base and J by 7 bases, and 11 bases separated the two germline ends. Per germline, CDR1 GTSNPN and CDR2 SVGIG (reference sequence). This CDR3 spans 13 amino acids. This sample was taken from a study of control samples from healthy donors and cancer patients. TCRdb keeps only in-frame clones here, not all; method: immunoSEQ multiplex PCR. The top ten clones hold around 5.7% of a sample with 75,000 to 95,000 clones, about 88% of them seen once. The J gene is TRBJ2-1, the V gene TRBV30; no clear D gene. This sequence was found in a woman aged 45-65 years in good health. Sequencing was carried out using blood. The CDR3 loop is CAWSGARLNEQFF. The CDR3 coding sequence is TGTGCCTGGAGTGGGGCTAGATTGAATGAGCAGTTCTTC.